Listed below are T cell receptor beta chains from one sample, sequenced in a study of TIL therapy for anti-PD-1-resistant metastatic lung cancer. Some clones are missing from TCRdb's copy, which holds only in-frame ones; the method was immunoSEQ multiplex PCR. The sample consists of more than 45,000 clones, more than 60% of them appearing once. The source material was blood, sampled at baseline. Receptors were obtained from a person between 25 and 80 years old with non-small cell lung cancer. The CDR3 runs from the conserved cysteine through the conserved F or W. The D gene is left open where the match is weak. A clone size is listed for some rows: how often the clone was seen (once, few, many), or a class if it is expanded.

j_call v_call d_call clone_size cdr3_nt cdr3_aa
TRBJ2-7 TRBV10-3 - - TGTGCCATCAGTGAGTATTGGGGCCCAACCTACGAGCAGTACTTC CAISEYWGPTYEQYF
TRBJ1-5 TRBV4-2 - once TGTGCCAGCAGCCAAACCGGGACGACTGATCAGCCCCAGCATTTT CASSQTGTTDQPQHF
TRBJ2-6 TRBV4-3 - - TGCGCCAGCAGCCAAGATTTGACAGGTTTGGCTGGGGCCAACGTCCTGACTTTC CASSQDLTGLAGANVLTF
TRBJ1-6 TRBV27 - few TGTGCCAGCAGTACGCGGACAGTAACCTATAATTCACCCCTCCACTTT CASSTRTVTYNSPLHF
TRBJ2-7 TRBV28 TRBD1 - TGTGCCAGCAGTTTAGATCAGACAGGGTATTCATACGAGCAGTACTTC CASSLDQTGYSYEQYF
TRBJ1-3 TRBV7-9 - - TGTGCCAGCAGCTTAGGCTTCCGGACCGCCAGCTCTGGAAACACCATATATTTT CASSLGFRTASSGNTIYF
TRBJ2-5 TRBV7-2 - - TGTGCCAGCAGCTTTACAAGCCAGGGGCAAGAGACCCAGTACTTC CASSFTSQGQETQYF
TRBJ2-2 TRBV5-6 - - TGTGCCAGCAGCTCACAAGGGGGTAGGACCGGGGAGCTGTTTTTT CASSSQGGRTGELFF
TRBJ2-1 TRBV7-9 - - TGTGCCAGCAGCTTAGATGGGAGTAGGTGGGATGAGCAGTTCTTC CASSLDGSRWDEQFF
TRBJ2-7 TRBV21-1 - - TGTGCCAGCAGCAAAACTGGACAGGGTCTTTCCTACGAGCAGTACTTC CASSKTGQGLSYEQYF
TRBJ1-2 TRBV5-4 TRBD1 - TGTGCCAGCAGCTCTTGGACAGGGCTGGACTATGGCTACACCTTC CASSSWTGLDYGYTF
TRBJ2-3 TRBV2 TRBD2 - TGTGCCAGCAGTGAACGGGCTAGCGGGGGCACAGATACGCAGTATTTT CASSERASGGTDTQYF
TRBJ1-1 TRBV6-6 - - TGTGCCAGCAGCGGGGAGGGGATGAGAAGGGCTTTCTTT CASSGEGMRRAFF
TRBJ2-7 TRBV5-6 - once TGTGCCAGCAGCTTGGCCCTCTACGAGCAGTACTTC CASSLALYEQYF
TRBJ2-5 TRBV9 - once TGTGCCAGCAGCGTCCAGGGTACTAGCCCAGGGGAGACCCAGTACTTC CASSVQGTSPGETQYF
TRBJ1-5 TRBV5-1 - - TGCGCCAGCAGCCCGTTCGGTAGCAATCAGCCCCAGCATTTT CASSPFGSNQPQHF
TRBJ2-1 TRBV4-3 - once TGCGCCAGCAGCCAAGCCGGGACTGACTACAATGAGCAGTTCTTC CASSQAGTDYNEQFF
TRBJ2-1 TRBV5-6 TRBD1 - TGTGCCAGCAGCTTGCTAGGACAGGGTCGAGTGAATGAGCAGTTCTTC CASSLLGQGRVNEQFF
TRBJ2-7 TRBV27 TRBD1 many TGTGCCAGCAGGTCGTCGGCAGGGGGCACCTACGAGCAGTACTTC CASRSSAGGTYEQYF
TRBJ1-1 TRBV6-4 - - TGTGCCAGCAGTGCCACAGGCAACACTGAAGCTTTCTTT CASSATGNTEAFF
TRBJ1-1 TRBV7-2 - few TGTGCCAGCAGCTTAGGGCAGACCAACACTGAAGCTTTCTTT CASSLGQTNTEAFF
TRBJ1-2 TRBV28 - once TGTGCCAGCAGTCCCCAAAGGAGGGGTGGCTACACCTTC CASSPQRRGGYTF
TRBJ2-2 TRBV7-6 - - TGTGCCAGCAGCCATACCAACGACGGGGAGCTGTTTTTT CASSHTNDGELFF
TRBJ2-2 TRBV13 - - TGTGCCAGCAGCTTAGAAGGTTTGGGCACCGGGGAGCTGTTTTTT CASSLEGLGTGELFF
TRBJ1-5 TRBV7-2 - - TGTGCCAGCAGCTTAGGCCCAGGAGGATATAGCAATCAGCCCCAGCATTTT CASSLGPGGYSNQPQHF
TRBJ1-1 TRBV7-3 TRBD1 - TGTGCCAGCAGTACAGGGGTTACTGAAGCTTTCTTT CASSTGVTEAFF
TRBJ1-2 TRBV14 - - TGTGCCACTCCATCAGGGGTCCTCTATGGCTACACCTTC CATPSGVLYGYTF
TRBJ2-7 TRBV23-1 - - TGCGCCAGCAGGGCGACAGACGCCTACGAGCAGTACTTC CASRATDAYEQYF
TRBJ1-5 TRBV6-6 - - TGTGCCAGCAGTTTTGGGACACCCGCTCAGCCCCAGCATTTT CASSFGTPAQPQHF
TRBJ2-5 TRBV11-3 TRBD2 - TGTGCCAGCAGCTTAGGGCTAGCGGGAGTAGAGACCCAGTACTTC CASSLGLAGVETQYF
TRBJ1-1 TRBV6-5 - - TGTGCCAGCAACAGGGTGTTAGGAAACACTGAAGCTTTCTTT CASNRVLGNTEAFF
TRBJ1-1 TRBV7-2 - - TGTGCCAGCAGCAAAATAGCGGGTCCGGGGGGCACTGAAGCTTTCTTT CASSKIAGPGGTEAFF
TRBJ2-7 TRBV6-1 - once TGTGCCAGCAGCTACCTGACCGAGCAGTACTTC CASSYLTEQYF
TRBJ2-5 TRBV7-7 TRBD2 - TGTGCTAGCAGCGACCTACTAGCGGGAGAGTTGGAGACCCAGTACTTC CASSDLLAGELETQYF
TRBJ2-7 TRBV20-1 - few TGCAGTGCTAGTAGGGGAGGTGAGCAGTACTTC CSASRGGEQYF
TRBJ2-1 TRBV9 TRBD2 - TGTGCCAGCAGCCCGAGCGGGAGGACTACGTACTCCTACAATGAGCAGTTCTTC CASSPSGRTTYSYNEQFF
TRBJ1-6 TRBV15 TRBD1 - TGTGCCACCAGCAGAGATGTGACAGGGCGGGATTCACCCCTCCACTTT CATSRDVTGRDSPLHF